One sample yielded the 27 T cell receptor beta chains listed below, sequenced in a study of blood T cell repertoires in COVID-19. Only in-frame clones appear in the TCRdb table, and some are missing; sequencing was by immunoSEQ multiplex PCR. Seen here are approximately 500,000 clones, roughly 91% observed once, and the top ten hold 7.5% to 9.5%. Sequenced: peripheral blood. The receptors were gathered from a woman in her forties or fifties with COVID-19, enrolled during active disease.

Of note for this clone: Other DNA sequences in the same sample also yield this CDR3. The genes are TRBV6-5 and TRBJ1-5, with D perhaps matching TRBD1 (5 bases). The CDR3 runs 15 residues. Trimming left V 6 bases short and J 0 bases short, with 12 bases between. From germline, CDR1 is MNHEY and CDR2 SVGAGI. DNA of the CDR3: TGTGCCAGCAGCCCAGGGACTGATAGCAATCAGCCCCAGCATTTT. This codes for CASSPGTDSNQPQHF.

This rearrangement joins TRBV3-1 (or the pseudogene TRBV3-2) to TRBJ1-2; D gene unclear. In germline, CDR1 is LGHDT, CDR2 YNNKEL (reference sequence). This CDR3 spans 12 amino acids. The V and J ends lost 2 bases and 5 bases respectively, with 6 bases between them. The CDR3 bases are TGTGCCAGCAGCCAAAGCGTTTATGGCTACACCTTC. The encoded protein is CASSQSVYGYTF.

The chain carries TRBV6-5 and TRBJ1-4, with 7 bases lining up with TRBD1. Germline V gene sequence: CDR1 MNHEY, CDR2 SVGAGI. The length of the CDR3 is 15 residues. J gave up 3 bases and V 6 bases, and 7 bases lay outside the gene matches. CDR3 nucleotides: TGTGCCAGCAGCTCTCTGGGACAGCCTAATGAAAAACTGTTTTTT. Protein sequence: CASSSLGQPNEKLFF.

This chain links TRBV19 with TRBJ2-1, with D possibly TRBD1 on 6 matching bases. V lost 3 bases to trimming and J lost 4 bases, with 13 bases between them. Germline V CDR1 and CDR2: LNHDA, SQIVND (reference sequence). The CDR3 has 15 residues. The CDR3 DNA reads as TGTGCCAGTAGTATGTGGGGGCAGGGGTACAATGAGCAGTTCTTC. It specifies CASSMWGQGYNEQFF.

The CDR3 reads CASGLVLGSGTDTQYF. CDR3 bases: TGTGCTAGTGGTTTGGTACTTGGTAGCGGCACAGATACGCAGTATTTT. This chain joins TRBV12-5 and TRBJ2-3; possibly TRBD2 for D (5 bases). The CDR3 is 16 residues long. CDR1 is LGHNT and CDR2 is FRNRAP in the germline V gene. Trimming shortened V by 0 bases and J by 1 base, and 11 bases separated the two germline ends.

The CDR3 reads CASSLETGILYEQYF. Here the CDR3 DNA reads TGTGCCAGCAGCTTGGAAACGGGGATTCTCTACGAGCAGTACTTC. V is TRBV5-6 and J is TRBJ2-7, with D tentatively TRBD2 (5 bases). V lost 0 bases and J 3 bases, leaving 13 bases between the germline ends. Germline V CDR1 and CDR2: SGHDT, YYEEEE. The length of the CDR3 is 15 residues.

The chain employs TRBV5-1 and TRBJ2-7, with D possibly being TRBD2 (6 bases). Deletions cut 7 bases from V and 0 bases from J, with 17 bases between. Germline-derived CDR1 and CDR2 are SGHRS and YFSETQ. The CDR3 sequence is 15 residues long. The DNA for the CDR3 is TGCGCCAGCCCGGGGACTTTGTCTAGCTCCTACGAGCAGTACTTC. Translated, it gives CASPGTLSSSYEQYF.

This clone was seen a handful of times. The chain is built from TRBV7-8 and TRBJ2-3; TRBD2 is a possible D gene (5 bases). Germline loops: CDR1 SGHVS, CDR2 FQNEAQ. This CDR3 has 15 residues. V was clipped by 7 bases and J by 4 bases, with 18 bases between them. The CDR3 DNA is TGTGCCAGCATCCCTCTCCGGAGGTGGTCAGATACGCAGTATTTT. As protein: CASIPLRRWSDTQYF. Drawing the rest from reference TRBV7-8 and TRBJ2-3, the complete variable domain is GAGVSQSPRYKVAKRGQDVALRCDPISGHVSLFWYQQALGQGPEFLTYFQNEAQLDKSGLPSDRFFAERPEGSVSTLKIQRTQQEDSAVYLCASIPLRRWSDTQYFGPGTRLTVL.

The V gene is TRBV29-1, the J gene TRBJ1-4, with D tentatively TRBD1 (5 bases). V dropped 4 bases and J dropped 3 bases, with 9 bases sitting between them. The CDR3 runs 13 residues. The germline gives CDR1 SQVTM, CDR2 ANQGSEA. CDR3 DNA sequence: TGCAGCGTTGGGGTAGGGGCTAATGAAAAACTGTTTTTT. Amino acids: CSVGVGANEKLFF.

The chain couples TRBV6-1 to TRBJ2-2, with TRBD2 matching 12 bases. CDR3 size: 16 residues. Germline V gives CDR1 MNHNS, CDR2 SASEGT. The ends lost 4 bases at V and 6 bases at J; junction bases unmatched: 6. As DNA, the CDR3 is TGTGCCAGCAGTGGCCTAGCGGGGGGGCCCGCCGGGGAGCTGTTTTTT. Translated, it gives CASSGLAGGPAGELFF.

The chain joins TRBV7-3 to TRBJ2-7; 10 bases line up with TRBD1. This CDR3 region has 14 residues. In germline, CDR1 is SGHTA, CDR2 FQGTGA. V trimming: 5 bases; J trimming: 4 bases; junction bases outside the gene matches: 5. CDR3 in amino acids: CASSRTGGVYEQYF. The CDR3 DNA reads as TGTGCCAGCAGCCGGACAGGGGGAGTGTACGAGCAGTACTTC.

The rearrangement joins TRBV27 to TRBJ2-3; D possibly corresponds to TRBD1 (7 bases). The V gene's germline CDR1 is MNHEY and CDR2 SMNVEV (reference sequence). Trimming shortened V by 5 bases and J by 0 bases, and 27 bases separated the two germline ends. This CDR3 spans 20 amino acids. DNA of the CDR3: TGTGCCAGCAGTAAAATTCAGGGAGGACAGGCTAGGGGTAGCACAGATACGCAGTATTTT. As protein: CASSKIQGGQARGSTDTQYF.

The chain recombines TRBV5-8 with TRBJ1-4; D is unresolved. The CDR3 is made up of 16 amino acids. CDR1 is SGHTS and CDR2 is YDEGEE in the germline V gene. The V end was cut by 10 bases, the J end by 0 bases, with 19 bases between. Written as DNA, the CDR3 is TGTGCCGGCTACCCTGGCGGGAGTGCAACTAATGAAAAACTGTTTTTT. Its translation: CAGYPGGSATNEKLFF.

J is TRBJ1-2 and V is TRBV6-6; no clear D. This CDR3 has 12 amino acids. Germline V gene lookup returns CDR1 MNHNY and CDR2 SVGAGI (reference sequence). Trimming removed 5 bases from V and 6 bases from J, with 10 bases in between. CDR3 nucleotide sequence: TGTGCCAGCAGTCCAGAGGCCCATGGCTACACCTTC. It is translated as CASSPEAHGYTF.

The chain combines TRBV11-3 with TRBJ2-3, with D perhaps matching TRBD2 (5 bases). The germline CDR1 and CDR2 sequences are SGHNT and YENEEA. The CDR3 extends over 16 amino acids. Trimming shortened V by 3 bases and J by 2 bases, and 15 bases separated the two germline ends. In nucleotides, the CDR3 is TGTGCCAGCAGCTTCCTAGCAGTATCTTTCACAGATACGCAGTATTTT. Protein sequence: CASSFLAVSFTDTQYF.

To note about this clone: Other DNA variants within this sample encode the same CDR3. The V gene is TRBV5-1, the J gene TRBJ1-1; 10 bases map to TRBD1. CDR1 SGHRS and CDR2 YFSETQ come from the germline V gene. The CDR3 covers 15 residues. With V trimmed by 0 bases and J by 5 bases, 4 bases remained unmatched. The CDR3 region has the DNA TGCGCCAGCAGCTTGGAAGGACAGGGGGGAACTGAAGCTTTCTTT. This gives the protein CASSLEGQGGTEAFF.

The chain couples TRBV5-4 to TRBJ2-2; a possible D gene is TRBD1 (6 bases). CDR1 and CDR2 from the germline V gene are SGHNT and YYREEE (reference sequence). V was pared by 2 bases and J by 2 bases, with 10 bases between. The CDR3 covers 15 residues. The CDR3 reads CASSFGQSNTGELFF. CDR3 DNA sequence: TGTGCCAGCAGCTTTGGACAGTCTAACACCGGGGAGCTGTTTTTT.

The chain recombines TRBV14 with TRBJ1-2; D is unclear. Trimming pared 1 base from V and 4 bases from J, leaving 7 bases between. CDR1 is SGHDN, CDR2 FVKESK, per germline. The CDR3 is made up of 13 amino acids. The CDR3 DNA reads as TGTGCCAGCAGCCAAGGTCGGGTCTATGGCTACACCTTC. It yields the protein CASSQGRVYGYTF. Together with reference TRBV14 and TRBJ1-2, the CDR3 gives the full variable domain: EAGVTQFPSHSVIEKGQTVTLRCDPISGHDNLYWYRRVMGKEIKFLLHFVKESKQDESGMPNNRFLAERTGGTYSTLKVQPAELEDSGVYFCASSQGRVYGYTFGSGTRLTVV.

The rearrangement uses TRBV19 and TRBJ1-1; TRBD1 might be the D (5 bases). The CDR3 loop spans 15 amino acids. CDR1 and CDR2 from the germline V gene are LNHDA and SQIVND (reference sequence). Trimming left V 4 bases short and J 3 bases short, with 15 bases between. The CDR3 sequence: CASSTRQGTDTEAFF. For the CDR3, the DNA is TGTGCCAGTAGTACCCGTCAGGGAACGGACACTGAAGCTTTCTTT. Full variable domain (missing parts from reference TRBV19 and TRBJ1-1): DGGITQSPKYLFRKEGQNVTLSCEQNLNHDAMYWYRQDPGQGLRLIYYSQIVNDFQKGDIAEGYSVSREKKESFPLTVTSAQKNPTAFYLCASSTRQGTDTEAFFGQGTRLTVV.

The rearrangement uses TRBV29-1 and TRBJ2-5; a possible D gene is TRBD1 (6 bases). The CDR3 is 13 amino acids. Germline V CDR1 and CDR2: SQVTM, ANQGSEA. The V and J ends lost 4 bases and 1 base respectively, with 10 bases between them. CDR3 nucleotide sequence: TGCAGCGTTGTAGGACAGTCCCAAGAGACCCAGTACTTC. Protein: CSVVGQSQETQYF.

The chain uses TRBV4-1 and TRBJ1-1; TRBD1 might be the D (5 bases). V shed 4 bases and J shed 0 bases, with 9 bases lying between them. The CDR3 spans 14 residues. Germline V gene sequence: CDR1 MGHRA, CDR2 YSYEKL. The CDR3, as DNA: TGCGCCAGCAGCCGCGGGACGGTGAACACTGAAGCTTTCTTT. It codes for CASSRGTVNTEAFF.

This clone was recorded a few times. V gene TRBV30 combines with J gene TRBJ1-2; D gene uncertain. Trimming took off 0 bases at V and 8 bases at J, with 22 bases between the two ends. This CDR3 is 16 amino acids long. Germline CDR1 and CDR2: GTSNPN and SVGIG (reference sequence). The CDR3 DNA follows: TGTGCCTGGAGTGTATTTGAGGCAGCCCGGCGGGGAGGCTACACCTTC. It translates to CAWSVFEAARRGGYTF.

Concerning this clone: The identical CDR3 is also encoded by other nucleotide sequences in the sample. The gene calls are TRBV10-1 and TRBJ2-2; 7 nucleotides match TRBD2. Germline assignment: CDR1 WNHNN and CDR2 SYGVQD (reference sequence). V was pared by 8 bases and J by 0 bases, with 6 bases of the junction left unmatched. CDR3 length: 15 amino acids. The CDR3 DNA sequence: TGCGCCAGCTCCCCGGGAGGAGCGAACACCGGGGAGCTGTTTTTT. It yields the protein CASSPGGANTGELFF.

This chain joins TRBV2 and TRBJ2-1; possibly TRBD1 for D (5 bases). V was cut by 9 bases and J by 5 bases, with 8 bases left in between. Germline V CDR1 and CDR2: SNHLY, FYNNEI. The CDR3 has 11 residues. The CDR3 DNA reads as TGTGCCAGGGAAGGGGACAATGAGCAGTTCTTC. Translating it yields CAREGDNEQFF.

Comment on this clone: The same CDR3 is also encoded by other DNA sequences in this sample. The chain employs TRBV5-1 and TRBJ2-7; tentative D call: TRBD1 (5 bases). The CDR3 covers 14 residues. Germline CDR1 and CDR2: SGHRS and YFSETQ. V gave up 0 bases and J gave up 2 bases, with 9 bases separating them. For the CDR3, the DNA is TGCGCCAGCAGCTTGGTGCAGGGCCCCTACGAGCAGTACTTC. Its protein is CASSLVQGPYEQYF.

The V call is TRBV24-1, the J call TRBJ2-1; D may be TRBD2 (5 bases). The CDR3 runs to 15 residues. The ends were cut back, 6 bases at V and 6 bases at J, with 17 bases in the middle. Germline CDR1 is KGHDR and CDR2 is SFDVKD. In DNA form, the CDR3 reads TGTGCCACCAGTTTTGGGTATCCCGAGGGCAATGAGCAGTTCTTC. Its protein product is CATSFGYPEGNEQFF.

A few counts support this clone. The rearrangement links TRBV9 to TRBJ2-2; 7 positions match TRBD1. From germline, CDR1 is SGDLS and CDR2 YYNGEE. Germline trimming cut 3 bases from V and 4 bases from J; bases unmatched to any gene: 6. The CDR3 has 15 residues. The CDR3 DNA is TGTGCCAGCAGCGAGAGGGGGACAGCCACCGGGGAGCTGTTTTTT. This gives the protein CASSERGTATGELFF.